Listed here are 19 T cell receptor beta chains from one sample, sequenced in a study of post-analysis software for immune sequencing data. Unique molecular identifiers were carried by the TCR beta cDNA libraries. MiXCR was run by TCRdb on the PCR reads, yielding one entry per CDR3 protein. The sample has 350,000 to 500,000 distinct CDR3 sequences; 30% to 45% are singletons. The antigens for these receptors are not known. General study findings and limits: Patients showed TRBV5-6, TRBV5-1 and TRBV20-1 among roughly five TRBV segments more frequent than in controls.

Sequencing used blood. These receptors originate from a girl aged 2 to 9 with multiple sclerosis.

The V and J genes are TRBV7-2 and TRBJ2-6; unclear D gene. Trimming took off 5 bases at V and 4 bases at J, with 12 bases between the two ends. This CDR3 has 15 residues. Germline V gives CDR1 SGHTA, CDR2 FQGNSA. CDR3 region: CASSRLLGGANVLTF. The CDR3 region has the DNA TGTGCCAGCAGCCGTCTCCTGGGGGGGGCCAACGTCCTGACTTTC.

This clonotype was detected only once. This chain links TRBV4-1 with TRBJ1-1; D uncertain. V was pared by 2 bases and J by 5 bases, with 18 bases between. Germline loops: CDR1 MGHRA, CDR2 YSYEKL. This CDR3 has 16 amino acids. CDR3 protein: CASSQYQLGPGTEAFF. The CDR3 nucleotides are TGCGCCAGCAGCCAATACCAACTTGGCCCGGGAACTGAAGCTTTCTTT.

This clonotype was found once. The rearrangement joins TRBV5-1 to TRBJ1-4; D not certain. The CDR3 runs to 13 residues. Germline values: CDR1 SGHRS, CDR2 YFSETQ. The V gene lost 5 bases and the J gene lost 3 bases, with 8 bases spanning the gap. The CDR3 DNA follows: TGCGCCAGCAGGGGAGTTGCTAATGAAAAACTGTTTTTT. This translates into CASRGVANEKLFF. The variable domain in full, completed from reference TRBV5-1 and TRBJ1-4, reads KAGVTQTPRYLIKTRGQQVTLSCSPISGHRSVSWYQQTPGQGLQFLFEYFSETQRNKGNFPGRFSGRQFSNSRSEMNVSTLELGDSALYLCASRGVANEKLFFGSGTQLSVL.

The chain joins TRBV5-6 to TRBJ1-4, with D perhaps TRBD1 (5 bases). This CDR3 comprises 17 residues. Deletions cut 1 base from V and 5 bases from J, with 18 bases between. Germline CDR1 is SGHDT and CDR2 is YYEEEE. CDR3 nucleotide sequence: TGTGCCAGCAGCTTGATGATCAGGGATCGAAGAAATGAAAAACTGTTTTTT. This encodes CASSLMIRDRRNEKLFF.

This clonotype was observed a handful of times. The V call is TRBV21-1, the J call TRBJ2-1; the DNA was not used to check the table's D call, TRBD1. TRBV21-1 has pseudogene status. The CDR3 is made up of 13 amino acids. The CDR3 loop is CASLRQNYNEQFF. CDR3 DNA sequence: TGTGCCAGCCTAAGACAGAACTACAATGAGCAGTTCTTC.

J is TRBJ2-1 and V is TRBV5-1, with D possibly TRBD2 on 5 matching bases. The V and J ends lost 0 bases and 8 bases respectively, with 15 bases between them. The CDR3 is 15 residues long. In germline, CDR1 is SGHRS, CDR2 YFSETQ. In nucleotides, the CDR3 is TGCGCCAGCAGCTTGGGGACCAGGACTCTAGATGAGCAGTTCTTC. This gives the protein CASSLGTRTLDEQFF.

This clonotype was seen a handful of times. The chain recombines TRBV4-3 with TRBJ1-2; TRBD1 aligns across 7 bases. Germline V CDR1 and CDR2: LGHNA, YSLEER. V lost 3 bases to trimming and J lost 7 bases; unmatched junction nucleotides: 5. The CDR3 loop spans 13 amino acids. The CDR3 DNA reads as TGCGCCAGCAGCCAGACAGGGTCAGGTGGCTACACCTTC. Translated, it gives CASSQTGSGGYTF.

V is TRBV6-1 and J is TRBJ2-1; 16 bases agree with TRBD2. Unmatched junction bases numbered 4, after V lost 6 bases and J lost 2 bases. CDR1 and CDR2 from the germline V gene are MNHNS and SASEGT. The CDR3 extends over 17 amino acids. The CDR3 DNA reads as TGTGCCAGCAGCCGCGGGACTAGCGGGAGGGCCTACAATGAGCAGTTCTTC. It translates to CASSRGTSGRAYNEQFF.

The rearrangement uses TRBV7-8 and TRBJ2-1; 11 bases map to TRBD2. The length of the CDR3 is 17 residues. V trimming: 1 base; J trimming: 7 bases; junction bases outside the gene matches: 9. Germline V gene sequence: CDR1 SGHVS, CDR2 FQNEAQ. CDR3 residues: CASSLVVSGGASNEQFF. Written as DNA, the CDR3 is TGTGCCAGCAGCTTAGTGGTTAGCGGGGGGGCCTCGAATGAGCAGTTCTTC.

This clonotype has only a few counts. The V and J genes are TRBV9 and TRBJ2-1; D is perhaps TRBD2 (7 bases). V lost 2 bases and J 12 bases, leaving 12 bases between the germline ends. Germline V gene sequence: CDR1 SGDLS, CDR2 YYNGEE. There are 12 residues in the CDR3. CDR3 region: CASSVYREGQFF. CDR3 in DNA: TGTGCCAGCAGCGTTTACAGGGAGGGGCAGTTCTTC.

The chain carries TRBV6-2 or TRBV6-3 and TRBJ2-5; TRBD2 agrees at 7 bases. The CDR3 covers 14 residues. The ends lost 7 bases at V and 11 bases at J; junction bases unmatched: 16. Germline CDR1 and CDR2: MNHEY and SVGEGT. The CDR3 region has the DNA TGTGCCAGCACCCGCGGCGGGGGTTTGGGTGAGCAGTACTTC. It specifies CASTRGGGLGEQYF.

The J gene is TRBJ1-5, the V gene TRBV5-6, with D unresolved. V dropped 2 bases and J dropped 4 bases, with 4 bases sitting between them. CDR1 and CDR2 (germline): SGHDT, YYEEEE. This CDR3 comprises 12 residues. CDR3 sequence (DNA): TGTGCCAGCAGCTTACCGAATCAGCCCCAGCATTTT. Protein product: CASSLPNQPQHF.

This clonotype was detected a few times. This chain links TRBV28 with TRBJ1-5, with unresolved D. The CDR3 sequence is 11 residues long. CDR1 MDHEN and CDR2 SYDVKM come from the germline V gene. V dropped 6 bases and J dropped 7 bases, with 7 bases sitting between them. CDR3 in DNA: TGTGCCAGCAGCTACCCCCAGCCCCAGCATTTT. Its translation is CASSYPQPQHF. The variable domain in full, completed from reference TRBV28 and TRBJ1-5, reads DVKVTQSSRYLVKRTGEKVFLECVQDMDHENMFWYRQDPGLGLRLIYFSYDVKMKEKGDIPEGYSVSREKKERFSLILESASTNQTSMYLCASSYPQPQHFGDGTRLSIL.

The chain couples TRBV4-2 to TRBJ1-5; no reliable D call. The V end was cut by 0 bases, the J end by 2 bases, with 8 bases between. CDR3 length equals 15 residues. Per germline, CDR1 LGHNA and CDR2 YNFKEQ. The CDR3 bases are TGTGCCAGCAGCCAAGATTCCCGGGGCAATCAGCCCCAGCATTTT. Its protein is CASSQDSRGNQPQHF.

The chain links TRBV4-3 to TRBJ1-5; no reliable D call. Looked up from germline, CDR1 is LGHNA and CDR2 is YSLEER. The CDR3 loop spans 16 amino acids. V shed 0 bases and J shed 6 bases, with 15 bases lying between them. The CDR3 here is CASSQDVGGKGQPQHF. CDR3 sequence (DNA): TGCGCCAGCAGCCAAGATGTCGGTGGGAAAGGTCAGCCCCAGCATTTT.

This clonotype was counted a few times. The gene calls are TRBV5-1 and TRBJ2-3; possibly TRBD1 for D (6 bases). The V and J ends lost 7 bases and 4 bases respectively, with 16 bases between them. The V gene's germline CDR1 is SGHRS and CDR2 YFSETQ. The CDR3 has 14 amino acids. In nucleotides, the CDR3 is TGCGCCAGCTCGTACCAGGGGCCCCCAGATACGCAGTATTTT. Residues: CASSYQGPPDTQYF.

The chain has TRBV7-2 and TRBJ2-3; D tentatively fits TRBD1 or TRBD2 (5 bases each). The V end was cut by 5 bases, the J end by 3 bases, with 15 bases between. The germline V gene encodes CDR1 SGHTA and CDR2 FQGNSA. The CDR3 sequence is 15 residues long. The CDR3 DNA reads TGTGCCAGCAGCCTTCCTCTAGCAGGGACAGATACGCAGTATTTT. The encoded protein is CASSLPLAGTDTQYF.

The V call is TRBV7-2, the J call TRBJ2-7; 8 bases fit TRBD1. CDR3 length: 13 amino acids. Germline V gives CDR1 SGHTA, CDR2 FQGNSA. With V trimmed by 5 bases and J by 5 bases, 5 bases remained unmatched. CDR3 coding DNA: TGTGCCAGCAGCCTCCGGACAGGGCACGAGCAGTACTTC. It translates to CASSLRTGHEQYF. Complete variable domain (other parts from reference TRBV7-2 and TRBJ2-7): GAGVSQSPSNKVTEKGKDVELRCDPISGHTALYWYRQSLGQGLEFLIYFQGNSAPDKSGLPSDRFSAERTGGSVSTLTIQRTQQEDSAVYLCASSLRTGHEQYFGPGTRLTVT.

This clonotype was observed a single time. The V and J genes are TRBV12-3 or TRBV12-4 and TRBJ2-1; D not resolved. CDR3 length equals 11 residues. Between the trimmed V and J ends, which lost 0 bases and 9 bases, there was a span of 3 bases. The CDR3 spells CASSLALEQFF. CDR3 coding DNA: TGTGCCAGCAGTTTAGCTCTTGAGCAGTTCTTC.